The 26 T cell receptor beta chains below come from one sample, sequenced in a study of neurological immune-mediated disorders. From the 5' RACE reads, TCRdb called clonotypes with MiXCR, one entry per CDR3 protein. Of fewer than 50,000 distinct CDR3 sequences detected, approximately 12% appear once; the ten largest clones hold around 10%. The sample's time point: longitudinal time-point 3. The sequencing sample was made of PBMCs. These receptors all come from a man between 25 and 39 years old in good health.

On this clonotype: A much larger clone lies a single base off, so this may be a read error. This chain links TRBV27 with TRBJ2-7; D may correspond to TRBD1 or TRBD2 (5 bases each). V was shortened by 3 bases and J by 7 bases, with 19 bases between the two germline ends. The CDR3 has 15 amino acids. Per germline, CDR1 MNHEY and CDR2 SMNVEV (reference sequence). In DNA, the CDR3 is TGTGCCAGCAGTTTTCGGGTACTAGGGGCAGGGGAGCAGTACTTC. Its protein product is CASSFRVLGAGEQYF.

This clonotype was detected ten times or more. This sequence joins TRBV5-1 and TRBJ2-1, with TRBD2 matching 14 bases. V lost 0 bases to trimming and J lost 5 bases; unmatched junction nucleotides: 7. The CDR3 contains 18 residues. Germline assignment: CDR1 SGHRS and CDR2 YFSETQ. CDR3: CASSLVFPTSGRDNEQFF. The CDR3 nucleotides read TGCGCCAGCAGCTTGGTTTTCCCGACTAGCGGGAGGGACAATGAGCAGTTCTTC. The whole variable domain, remainder taken from reference TRBV5-1 and TRBJ2-1, is KAGVTQTPRYLIKTRGQQVTLSCSPISGHRSVSWYQQTPGQGLQFLFEYFSETQRNKGNFPGRFSGRQFSNSRSEMNVSTLELGDSALYLCASSLVFPTSGRDNEQFFGPGTRLTVL.

This clonotype was seen only a few times. The chain uses TRBV10-1 and TRBJ2-2; D not resolved. This CDR3 comprises 15 residues. V was cut by 3 bases and J by 0 bases, with 8 bases left in between. From germline, CDR1 is WNHNN and CDR2 SYGVQD (reference sequence). CDR3 in amino acids: CASSDRSANTGELFF. As DNA, the CDR3 is TGCGCCAGCAGTGACAGGTCCGCGAACACCGGGGAGCTGTTTTTT.

At least ten counts were recorded for this clonotype. The chain links TRBV5-1 to TRBJ2-4; 7 bases map to TRBD1. From germline, CDR1 is SGHRS and CDR2 YFSETQ. The CDR3 is 15 residues long. Unmatched junction bases numbered 16, after V lost 8 bases and J lost 8 bases. The CDR3 DNA reads as TGCGCCAGGATTGAAGGGGGCCCCCAGGAGGACATTCAGTACTTC. It specifies CARIEGGPQEDIQYF.

Ten or more counts support this clonotype. The chain couples TRBV11-2 to TRBJ2-5; 8 nucleotides align to TRBD1. Germline V CDR1 and CDR2: SGHAT, FQNNGV. The CDR3 consists of 14 residues. V was clipped by 1 base and J by 5 bases; unmatched bases: 3. The CDR3 DNA reads TGTGCCAGCAGCTTAGGACAGGGGTTCGAGACCCAGTACTTC. Translation gives CASSLGQGFETQYF.

This clonotype was seen at least ten times. This chain uses TRBV29-1 with TRBJ1-1; TRBD1 might be the D (6 bases). CDR3 size: 12 residues. Trimming removed 6 bases from V and 12 bases from J, with 20 bases in between. The germline gives CDR1 SQVTM, CDR2 ANQGSEA. CDR3 sequence reads: CSVESSGVISFF. CDR3 DNA sequence: TGCAGCGTCGAAAGTTCAGGGGTGATATCTTTCTTT.

This chain joins TRBV3-1 and TRBJ2-6; D could derive from TRBD1 or TRBD2 (5 bases each). In germline, CDR1 is LGHDT, CDR2 YNNKEL (reference sequence). The CDR3 covers 19 residues. Trimming shortened V by 6 bases and J by 0 bases, and 21 bases separated the two germline ends. The CDR3 nucleotides read TGTGCCAGCAGTAAAGATCGGGGCAGACTTGACTCTGGGGCCAACGTCCTGACTTTC. It translates to CASSKDRGRLDSGANVLTF.

The V call is TRBV19, the J call TRBJ1-1; D possibly corresponds to TRBD1 (6 bases). Trimming left V 5 bases short and J 6 bases short, with 16 bases between. Germline CDR1 and CDR2: LNHDA and SQIVND (reference sequence). The CDR3 runs 14 residues. CDR3 sequence reads: CASSSPPKGAEAFF. DNA of the CDR3: TGTGCCAGTAGTTCCCCCCCCAAGGGGGCTGAAGCTTTCTTT. The full variable domain, rest sourced from reference TRBV19 and TRBJ1-1, is DGGITQSPKYLFRKEGQNVTLSCEQNLNHDAMYWYRQDPGQGLRLIYYSQIVNDFQKGDIAEGYSVSREKKESFPLTVTSAQKNPTAFYLCASSSPPKGAEAFFGQGTRLTVV.

Ten or more counts support this clonotype. The rearrangement uses TRBV7-2 and TRBJ2-1; TRBD2 matches at 13 bases. The germline gives CDR1 SGHTA, CDR2 FQGNSA. The V and J ends lost 5 bases and 9 bases, in that order; junction bases with no gene match: 13. This CDR3 has 17 residues. CDR3 region: CASSLTSGRAGRGEQFF. The DNA for the CDR3 is TGTGCCAGCAGCCTAACTAGCGGGAGGGCCGGGCGGGGTGAGCAGTTCTTC.

There are many counts of this clonotype. CDR3 sequence (DNA): TGTGCCAGCAGTTTCGCGCGGGGAGGGGCGTTATTCTACGAGCAGTACTTC. This codes for CASSFARGGALFYEQYF. The chain has TRBV28 and TRBJ2-7; 7 nucleotides line up with TRBD2. Germline V lookup: CDR1 MDHEN, CDR2 SYDVKM. CDR3 size: 17 residues. Losses at the gene ends were 3 bases for V and 3 bases for J; bases not matched to a gene: 14.

V usage is TRBV12-3 or TRBV12-4 and J usage is TRBJ2-7; a possible D gene is TRBD1 (6 bases). Trimming removed 7 bases at V and 7 bases at J, with 17 bases between. The CDR3 contains 13 residues. CDR3 protein: CASTKGVGYEQYF. CDR3 DNA sequence: TGTGCCAGCACCAAGGGGGTAGGATATGAGCAGTACTTC.

This clonotype was picked up many times. The CDR3 sequence is CASSLGNSGSDEQFF. As DNA, the CDR3 is TGCGCCAGCAGCTTGGGCAATAGCGGAAGCGATGAGCAGTTCTTC. The V and J genes are TRBV5-1 and TRBJ2-1; tentative D call: TRBD2 (6 bases). Germline loops: CDR1 SGHRS, CDR2 YFSETQ. The CDR3 contains 15 residues. Trimming cost V 0 bases and J 8 bases, with 15 bases left between them.

This clonotype was counted ten times or more. This chain joins TRBV12-3 or TRBV12-4 and TRBJ2-5; TRBD2 is a possible D gene (5 bases). Trimming stripped 0 bases from V and 5 bases from J, with 10 bases between. The CDR3 extends over 14 amino acids. CDR3 loop: CASSLAPGEETQYF. The CDR3 DNA reads as TGTGCCAGCAGTTTAGCGCCCGGGGAGGAGACCCAGTACTTC.

This clonotype has ten or more counts. In DNA, the CDR3 is TGTGCCAGCAGCGAGAGCAATCAGCCCCAGCATTTT. Its protein product is CASSESNQPQHF. This chain connects TRBV7-2 to TRBJ1-5; unclear D gene. The CDR3 has 12 amino acids. From germline, CDR1 is SGHTA and CDR2 FQGNSA. V lost 5 bases and J lost 1, with 3 bases in between.

In this sample, this clonotype turned up many times. The chain uses TRBV20-1 and TRBJ2-2; no clear D gene. Between the trimmed V and J ends, which lost 6 bases and 1 base, there was a span of 12 bases. The CDR3 consists of 14 residues. Germline V lookup: CDR1 DFQATT, CDR2 SNEGSKA (reference sequence). Here the CDR3 reads CSARPSENTGELFF. The CDR3 DNA reads TGCAGTGCCCGGCCGAGCGAGAACACCGGGGAGCTGTTTTTT.

This clonotype was counted ten times or more. The V call is TRBV5-1, the J call TRBJ2-5, with a possible D match to TRBD2 (7 bases). This CDR3 has 13 amino acids. Trimming stripped 4 bases from V and 5 bases from J, with 12 bases between. Germline lookup yields CDR1 SGHRS and CDR2 YFSETQ. CDR3 loop: CASSAGAGETQYF. CDR3 DNA sequence: TGCGCCAGCAGCGCGGGGGCCGGGGAGACCCAGTACTTC.

This clonotype was picked up many times. The genes are TRBV7-9 and TRBJ2-5; D is perhaps TRBD2 (6 bases). The CDR3 totals 16 residues. V lost 2 bases, J lost 5 bases, and 18 bases lay in between. Germline loops: CDR1 SEHNR, CDR2 FQNEAQ (reference sequence). Written as DNA, the CDR3 is TGTGCCAGCAGCTTAATAGCAGGCCCCGGAGGGGAGACCCAGTACTTC. As protein: CASSLIAGPGGETQYF.

This clonotype was detected many times. The chain has TRBV11-2 and TRBJ2-5; TRBD1 matches at 8 bases. The CDR3 totals 16 residues. V gave up 1 base and J gave up 2 bases; unmatched junction bases: 6. Germline CDR1 is SGHAT and CDR2 is FQNNGV. DNA for the CDR3: TGTGCCAGCAGCTTAGTCCGGACAGGGCGTCAAGAGACCCAGTACTTC. Translation: CASSLVRTGRQETQYF.

This clonotype was detected many times. The genes are TRBV20-1 and TRBJ2-1; the match to TRBD1 covers 7 bases. The germline V gene encodes CDR1 DFQATT and CDR2 SNEGSKA (reference sequence). V shed 0 bases and J 0 bases; nucleotides not matched to a gene: 5. The CDR3 is 16 amino acids. CDR3 in amino acids: CSARDPAGGSYNEQFF. CDR3 sequence (DNA): TGCAGTGCTAGAGACCCGGCAGGGGGCTCCTACAATGAGCAGTTCTTC.

The gene calls are TRBV5-1 and TRBJ2-1; D possibly corresponds to TRBD1 (5 bases). The CDR3 is 16 residues long. The germline V gene encodes CDR1 SGHRS and CDR2 YFSETQ. Trimming took 4 bases from V and 1 from J, leaving 15 bases between them. CDR3 sequence reads: CASSQGPLGSYNEQFF. The CDR3 nucleotides read TGCGCCAGCAGCCAGGGCCCCCTCGGTTCCTACAATGAGCAGTTCTTC.

Regarding this clonotype: Because the CDR3's place on the DNA is in doubt, the DNA is left out and the CDR3 is given as listed by TCRdb. The CDR3 sequence: CASSFYICSATRTSGRGDTQYF. The chain uses TRBV7-2 and TRBJ2-3; the D call TRBD2 from the table was never checked on the DNA. Germline V gene sequence: CDR1 SGHTA, CDR2 FQGNSA. The CDR3 length equals 22 residues, ends included.

This clonotype has a count of ten or more. The chain recombines TRBV7-6 with TRBJ2-7, with 12 positions matching TRBD1. Germline loops: CDR1 SGHVS, CDR2 FNYEAQ. The trim removed 9 bases at V and 4 bases at J, leaving 7 bases unmatched. This CDR3 is built from 14 residues. CDR3 DNA: TGTGCCAGTCAATCGGGACAGGGGGCTTACGAGCAGTACTTC. This gives the protein CASQSGQGAYEQYF.

This clonotype was detected ten times or more. This chain links TRBV27 with TRBJ2-3, with D tentatively TRBD1 (6 bases). Germline CDR1 reads MNHEY; CDR2 reads SMNVEV (reference sequence). V shed 6 bases and J shed 2 bases, with 21 bases lying between them. The CDR3 is made up of 17 amino acids. CDR3: CASSPASGWGHTDTQYF. The CDR3 DNA follows: TGTGCCAGCAGCCCGGCCTCAGGTTGGGGGCACACAGATACGCAGTATTTT.

This clonotype was observed many times. The chain has TRBV7-2 and TRBJ2-3; a weak D match, TRBD2 (5 bases). With 3 bases removed from V and 2 bases from J, the gap between germline ends came to 12 bases. Germline V gene sequence: CDR1 SGHTA, CDR2 FQGNSA. The CDR3 is 15 residues long. The CDR3 protein is CASSFRAELTDTQYF. The CDR3 DNA reads TGTGCCAGCAGCTTTAGAGCGGAGCTCACAGATACGCAGTATTTT.

This clonotype was observed many times. This rearrangement joins TRBV5-1 to TRBJ2-1; TRBD2 might be the D (7 bases). V was clipped by 3 bases and J by 0 bases, with 19 bases between them. CDR1 SGHRS and CDR2 YFSETQ come from the germline V gene. The CDR3 is 18 residues long. CDR3 sequence: CASSSEGSGTSSYNEQFF. CDR3 bases: TGCGCCAGCAGCTCCGAGGGGAGCGGGACAAGCTCCTACAATGAGCAGTTCTTC.

This clonotype was seen ten or more times. V is TRBV5-1 and J is TRBJ2-2, with 8 bases that match TRBD2. This CDR3 region has 17 residues. In germline, CDR1 is SGHRS, CDR2 YFSETQ. The junction had 10 bases not matched to a gene; V was cut back by 2 bases and J by 4 bases. CDR3: CASSLTSGRLSTGELFF. For the CDR3, the DNA is TGCGCCAGCAGCTTAACTAGCGGCAGGCTTAGCACCGGGGAGCTGTTTTTT.